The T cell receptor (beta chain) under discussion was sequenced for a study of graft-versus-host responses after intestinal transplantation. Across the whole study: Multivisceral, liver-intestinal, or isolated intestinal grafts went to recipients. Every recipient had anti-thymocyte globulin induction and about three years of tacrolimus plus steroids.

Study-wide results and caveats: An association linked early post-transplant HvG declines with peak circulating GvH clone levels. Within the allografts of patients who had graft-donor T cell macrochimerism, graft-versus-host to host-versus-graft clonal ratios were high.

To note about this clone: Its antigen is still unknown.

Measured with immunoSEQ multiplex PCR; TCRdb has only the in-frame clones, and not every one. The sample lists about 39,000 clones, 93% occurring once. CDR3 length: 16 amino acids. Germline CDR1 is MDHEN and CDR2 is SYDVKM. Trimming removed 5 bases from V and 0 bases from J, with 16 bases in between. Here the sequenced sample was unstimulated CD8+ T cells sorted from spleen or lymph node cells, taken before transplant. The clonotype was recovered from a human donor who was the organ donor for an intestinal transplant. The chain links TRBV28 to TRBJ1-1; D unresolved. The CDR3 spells CASSAPAHTMNTEAFF. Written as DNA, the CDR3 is TGTGCCAGCAGTGCCCCGGCCCACACCATGAACACTGAAGCTTTCTTT.